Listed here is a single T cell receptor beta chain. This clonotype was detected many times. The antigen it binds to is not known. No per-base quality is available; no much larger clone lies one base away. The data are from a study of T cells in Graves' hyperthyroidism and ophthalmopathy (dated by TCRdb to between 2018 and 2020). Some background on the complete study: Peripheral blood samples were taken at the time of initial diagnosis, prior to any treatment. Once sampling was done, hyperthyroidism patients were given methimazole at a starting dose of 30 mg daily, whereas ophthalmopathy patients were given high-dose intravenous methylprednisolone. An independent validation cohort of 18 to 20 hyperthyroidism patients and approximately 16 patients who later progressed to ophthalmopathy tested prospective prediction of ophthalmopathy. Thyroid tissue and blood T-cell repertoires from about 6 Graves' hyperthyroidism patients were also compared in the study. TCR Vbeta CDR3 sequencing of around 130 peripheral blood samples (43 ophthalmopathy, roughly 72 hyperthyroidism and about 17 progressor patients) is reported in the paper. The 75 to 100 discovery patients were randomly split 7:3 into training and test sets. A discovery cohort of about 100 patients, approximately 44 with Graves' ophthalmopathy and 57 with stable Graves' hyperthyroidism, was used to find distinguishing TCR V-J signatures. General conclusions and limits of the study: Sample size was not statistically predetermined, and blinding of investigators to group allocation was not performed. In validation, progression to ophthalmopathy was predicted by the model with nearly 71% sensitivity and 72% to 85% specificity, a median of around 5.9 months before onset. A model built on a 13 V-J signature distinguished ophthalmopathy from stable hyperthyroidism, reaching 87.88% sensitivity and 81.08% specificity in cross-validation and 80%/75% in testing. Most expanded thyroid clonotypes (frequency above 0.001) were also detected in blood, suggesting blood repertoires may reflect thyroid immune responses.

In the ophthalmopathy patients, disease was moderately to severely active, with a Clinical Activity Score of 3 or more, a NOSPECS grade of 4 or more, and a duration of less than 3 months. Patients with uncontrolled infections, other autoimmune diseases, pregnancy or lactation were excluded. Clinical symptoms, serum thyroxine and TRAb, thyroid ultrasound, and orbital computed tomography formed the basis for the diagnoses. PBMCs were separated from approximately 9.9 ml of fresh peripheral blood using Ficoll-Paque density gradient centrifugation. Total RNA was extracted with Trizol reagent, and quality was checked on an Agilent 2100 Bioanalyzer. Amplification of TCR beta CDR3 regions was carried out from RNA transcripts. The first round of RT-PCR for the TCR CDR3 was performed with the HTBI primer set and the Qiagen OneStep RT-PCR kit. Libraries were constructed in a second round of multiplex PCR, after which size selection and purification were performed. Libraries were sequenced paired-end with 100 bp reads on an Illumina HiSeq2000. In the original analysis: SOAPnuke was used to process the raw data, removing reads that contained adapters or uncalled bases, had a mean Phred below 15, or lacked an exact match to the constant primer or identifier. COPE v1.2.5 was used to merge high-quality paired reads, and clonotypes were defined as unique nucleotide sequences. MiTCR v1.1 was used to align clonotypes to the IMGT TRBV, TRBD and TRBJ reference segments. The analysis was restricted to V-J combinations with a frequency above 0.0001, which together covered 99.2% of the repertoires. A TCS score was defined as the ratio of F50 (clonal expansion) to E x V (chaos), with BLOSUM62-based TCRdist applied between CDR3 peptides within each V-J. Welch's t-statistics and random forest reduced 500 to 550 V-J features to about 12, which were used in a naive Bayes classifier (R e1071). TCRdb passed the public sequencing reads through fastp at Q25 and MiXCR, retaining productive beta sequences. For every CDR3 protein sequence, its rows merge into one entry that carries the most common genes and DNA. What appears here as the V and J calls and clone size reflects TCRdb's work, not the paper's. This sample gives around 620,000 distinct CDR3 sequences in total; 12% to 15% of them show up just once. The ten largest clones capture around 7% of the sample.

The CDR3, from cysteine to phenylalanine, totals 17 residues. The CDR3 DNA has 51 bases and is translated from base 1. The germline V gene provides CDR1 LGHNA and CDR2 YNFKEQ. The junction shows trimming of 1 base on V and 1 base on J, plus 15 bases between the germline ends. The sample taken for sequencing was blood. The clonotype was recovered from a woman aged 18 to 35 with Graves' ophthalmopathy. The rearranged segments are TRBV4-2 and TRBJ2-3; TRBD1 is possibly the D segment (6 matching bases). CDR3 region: CASSQASRGFGTDTQYF. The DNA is TGTGCCAGCAGCCAAGCCTCCAGGGGATTCGGCACAGATACGCAGTATTTT.